The next 31 T cell receptor beta chains were all read from a single sample in a study of cytomegalovirus exposure and HLA in healthy donors. Amplification used 60 Vbeta primers and 13 Jbeta primers. Assay used: immunoSEQ multiplex PCR; TCRdb lists only in-frame clones, some missing. The sample holds more than 85,000 clones, about 15% seen once. The specimen sequenced was PBMCs. Receptor source: a female donor in good health and CMV-seronegative.

V is TRBV12-5 and J is TRBJ2-3; possibly TRBD2 for D (5 bases). CDR1 and CDR2 (germline): LGHNT, FRNRAP. The CDR3 extends over 14 amino acids. Trimming pared 0 bases from V and 4 bases from J, leaving 8 bases between. The DNA for the CDR3 is TGTGCTAGTGGTTTGGTAACTAGGTCAGATACGCAGTATTTT. This codes for CASGLVTRSDTQYF.

The rearrangement links TRBV10-3 to TRBJ1-1, with 9 nucleotides matching TRBD1. In germline, CDR1 is ENHRY, CDR2 SYGVKD. After removal of 7 bases from V and 1 base from J, the junction contained 10 bases not matched to a gene. The CDR3 runs 16 residues. The CDR3 nucleotides are TGTGCCATCAAGAGGGACAGGGAATTAAGGAACACTGAAGCTTTCTTT. It yields the protein CAIKRDRELRNTEAFF.

V is TRBV9 and J is TRBJ1-2, with D maybe TRBD1 (5 bases). The ends were cut back, 0 bases at V and 3 bases at J, with 9 bases in the middle. The CDR3 spans 14 residues. Germline V gives CDR1 SGDLS, CDR2 YYNGEE. The CDR3 spells CASSVVGRDYGYTF. In DNA, the CDR3 is TGTGCCAGCAGCGTAGTGGGCAGGGACTATGGCTACACCTTC.

In its sample, this clone was seen a few times. The CDR3 coding sequence is TGTGCCAGCAGCTCCCCCTGGGGGGTGAATGAGCAGTTCTTC. This codes for CASSSPWGVNEQFF. V and J are TRBV7-2 and TRBJ2-1; the D gene is possibly TRBD2 (6 bases). CDR3 length: 14 amino acids. The V gene lost 4 bases and the J gene lost 7 bases, with 14 bases spanning the gap. Germline V CDR1 and CDR2: SGHTA, FQGNSA.

The chain has TRBV30 and TRBJ2-7; 10 bases map to TRBD1. The CDR3 is 15 amino acids. Per germline, CDR1 GTSNPN and CDR2 SVGIG (reference sequence). V lost 3 bases, J lost 3 bases, and 8 bases stayed unmatched. CDR3 loop: CAWSPGTGAGYEQYF. In DNA, the CDR3 is TGTGCCTGGAGCCCCGGGACAGGGGCTGGCTACGAGCAGTACTTC.

The J gene is TRBJ1-4, the V gene TRBV7-2; D call uncertain. V lost 1 base and J lost 7, with 13 bases in between. The CDR3 loop spans 15 amino acids. Germline loops: CDR1 SGHTA, CDR2 FQGNSA. This chain's CDR3 is CASSLETGSGEKLFF. The CDR3 DNA is TGTGCCAGCAGCTTAGAGACGGGGAGTGGTGAAAAACTGTTTTTT.

There are a few counts of this clone. The gene calls are TRBV4-1 and TRBJ2-7; 12 bases match TRBD2. V lost 6 bases, J lost 4 bases, and 13 bases stayed unmatched. Looked up from germline, CDR1 is MGHRA and CDR2 is YSYEKL. This CDR3 contains 17 residues. This CDR3 is CASRPTDLTSGGYEQYF. The CDR3 region has the DNA TGCGCCAGCAGACCTACCGATTTGACTAGCGGGGGTTACGAGCAGTACTTC.

The CDR3, as DNA: TGTGCCAGCAGTCGGTTCTCTGGGGCCAACGTCCTGACTTTC. Translation gives CASSRFSGANVLTF. The chain carries TRBV6-5 and TRBJ2-6; D is unclear. Germline CDR1 MNHEY, CDR2 SVGAGI. The CDR3 is 14 amino acids. V lost 5 bases, J lost 0 bases, and 5 bases lay in between.

The table lists this clone with a few counts. The chain links TRBV10-2 to TRBJ2-5; 7 nucleotides match TRBD2. The germline CDR1 and CDR2 sequences are WSHSY and SAAADI. Trimming at V came to 6 bases and at J to 2 bases, leaving 3 bases not matched to a gene. This CDR3 is 13 amino acids long. The CDR3 DNA follows: TGCGCCAGCAGCGGGGGGTCACAAGAGACCCAGTACTTC. Amino acid sequence: CASSGGSQETQYF.

On this clone: Sequence at one end of the junction differs from germline and may be a read error. This sequence joins TRBV30 and TRBJ1-6, with 9 positions matching TRBD1. From germline, CDR1 is GTSNPN and CDR2 SVGIG (reference sequence). The CDR3 is made up of 13 amino acids. The CDR3 coding sequence is TGTGCCTGGCGGACAGGGGATAAATCACCCCTCCACTTT. Amino acids: CAWRTGDKSPLHF.

The chain uses TRBV5-6 and TRBJ1-1, with a tentative D call TRBD1 (5 bases). V was pared by 3 bases and J by 0 bases, with 15 bases between. CDR1 is SGHDT and CDR2 is YYEEEE in the germline V gene. The CDR3 loop spans 16 amino acids. CDR3 in DNA: TGTGCCAGCAGCTGGGACTCAGGACGGATGAACACTGAAGCTTTCTTT. It is translated as CASSWDSGRMNTEAFF.

CDR3: CASSIDPQGNYGYTF. The CDR3 DNA is TGTGCCAGTAGTATAGACCCACAGGGCAACTATGGCTACACCTTC. The chain has TRBV19 and TRBJ1-2; a possible D gene is TRBD1 (6 bases). CDR1 and CDR2 from the germline V gene are LNHDA and SQIVND (reference sequence). The CDR3 contains 15 residues. Trimming took 0 bases from V and 2 from J, leaving 10 bases between them. The variable domain in full, with the rest retrieved from reference TRBV19 and TRBJ1-2, is DGGITQSPKYLFRKEGQNVTLSCEQNLNHDAMYWYRQDPGQGLRLIYYSQIVNDFQKGDIAEGYSVSREKKESFPLTVTSAQKNPTAFYLCASSIDPQGNYGYTFGSGTRLTVV.

The chain combines TRBV29-1 with TRBJ2-3; D is uncertain. Germline CDR1 SQVTM, CDR2 ANQGSEA. The ends were cut back, 3 bases at V and 1 base at J, with 5 bases in the middle. The CDR3 has 12 residues. The CDR3 region is CSVDRGTDTQYF. CDR3 nucleotides: TGCAGCGTTGATCGGGGCACAGATACGCAGTATTTT.

This clone appeared a few times. The chain employs TRBV20-1 and TRBJ1-2; D gene unclear. The CDR3 covers 11 residues. Per the germline V gene, CDR1 is DFQATT and CDR2 is SNEGSKA (reference sequence). The V gene lost 0 bases and the J gene lost 5 bases, with 4 bases spanning the gap. CDR3 residues: CSARDPYGYTF. The CDR3 DNA reads TGCAGTGCTAGAGATCCGTATGGCTACACCTTC.

In this sample, this clone turned up a few times. The rearrangement links TRBV7-6 to TRBJ2-2, with D perhaps TRBD2 (5 bases). The CDR3 covers 14 residues. V was shortened by 6 bases and J by 1 base, with 9 bases between the two germline ends. Per germline, CDR1 SGHVS and CDR2 FNYEAQ. The CDR3, as DNA: TGTGCCAGCAGTCGGACTGAGAACACCGGGGAGCTGTTTTTT. Protein sequence: CASSRTENTGELFF.

This sequence joins TRBV7-3 and TRBJ2-1, with 10 nucleotides matching TRBD1. Losses at the gene ends were 1 base for V and 7 bases for J; bases not matched to a gene: 4. The germline V gene encodes CDR1 SGHTA and CDR2 FQGTGA. The CDR3 is 15 residues long. CDR3 residues: CASSLMGQGMNEQFF. CDR3 DNA sequence: TGTGCCAGCAGCTTAATGGGACAGGGGATGAATGAGCAGTTCTTC.

The chain is built from TRBV4-3 and TRBJ1-3, with D perhaps matching TRBD1 (6 bases). Trimming stripped 2 bases from V and 2 bases from J, with 16 bases between. From germline, CDR1 is LGHNA and CDR2 YSLEER. CDR3 length equals 17 residues. The CDR3 here is CASSQQGVSGAGNTIYF. The CDR3 DNA is TGCGCCAGCAGCCAACAAGGTGTGTCAGGGGCTGGAAACACCATATATTTT.

Here the CDR3 reads CASSLDPRRGYGYTF. The CDR3 DNA sequence: TGCGCCAGCAGCTTGGACCCCCGAAGGGGCTATGGCTACACCTTC. This chain uses TRBV5-1 with TRBJ1-2, with D perhaps TRBD1 (5 bases). Per the germline V gene, CDR1 is SGHRS and CDR2 is YFSETQ. The length of the CDR3 is 15 residues. V dropped 0 bases and J dropped 4 bases, with 13 bases sitting between them.

Only a few counts were recorded for this clone. This chain joins TRBV9 and TRBJ1-2; 8 positions agree with TRBD1. The CDR3 runs to 15 residues. V was clipped by 0 bases and J by 10 bases; unmatched bases: 11. Germline CDR1 reads SGDLS; CDR2 reads YYNGEE. DNA of the CDR3: TGTGCCAGCAGCGTAGCTCTCGACAGGGGAGAAGACTACACCTTC. It specifies CASSVALDRGEDYTF. Full variable domain (rest looked up from reference TRBV9 and TRBJ1-2): DSGVTQTPKHLITATGQRVTLRCSPRSGDLSVYWYQQSLDQGLQFLIQYYNGEERAKGNILERFSAQQFPDLHSELNLSSLELGDSALYFCASSVALDRGEDYTFGSGTRLTVV.

This clone has just a few counts. The chain combines TRBV6-5 with TRBJ1-1; the D is unclear. The ends were cut back, 5 bases at V and 3 bases at J, with 16 bases in the middle. The germline CDR1 and CDR2 sequences are MNHEY and SVGAGI. The CDR3 runs 15 residues. CDR3: CASSRGGLGHTEAFF. The CDR3 DNA is TGTGCCAGCAGTCGGGGAGGACTGGGCCACACTGAAGCTTTCTTT.

This clone occurred once. The rearrangement links TRBV27 to TRBJ2-7, with 14 bases that match TRBD2. This CDR3 spans 15 amino acids. J lost 2 bases, V lost 4 bases, and 1 base had no gene match. In germline, CDR1 is MNHEY, CDR2 SMNVEV (reference sequence). CDR3 region: CASSSGLAGAYEQYF. In DNA form, the CDR3 reads TGTGCCAGCAGTTCGGGACTAGCGGGAGCCTACGAGCAGTACTTC.

The chain couples TRBV28 to TRBJ1-2; D unclear. V lost 8 bases and J 4 bases, leaving 8 bases between the germline ends. The CDR3 sequence is 11 residues long. Per germline, CDR1 MDHEN and CDR2 SYDVKM. This CDR3 is CASSRFYGYTF. The CDR3, as DNA: TGTGCCAGCTCCCGGTTCTATGGCTACACCTTC.

Remarks on this clone: Other DNA variants within this sample encode the same CDR3. V usage is TRBV30 and J usage is TRBJ1-2; D possibly corresponds to TRBD1 (5 bases). The CDR3 spans 12 residues. Germline values: CDR1 GTSNPN, CDR2 SVGIG (reference sequence). Trimming pared 2 bases from V and 4 bases from J, leaving 8 bases between. Written as DNA, the CDR3 is TGTGCCTGGAGTTCCGGGGGCTATGGCTACACCTTC. It yields the protein CAWSSGGYGYTF.

The chain has TRBV29-1 and TRBJ1-2, with a tentative D call TRBD1 (5 bases). From germline, CDR1 is SQVTM and CDR2 ANQGSEA. This CDR3 comprises 16 residues. V was cut by 6 bases and J by 0 bases, with 20 bases left in between. CDR3 sequence (DNA): TGCAGCGTATTGCCTTATCCGACAGACGCTAACTATGGCTACACCTTC. Its translation is CSVLPYPTDANYGYTF.

This clone was counted only a few times. This chain uses TRBV30 with TRBJ2-3, with 7 nucleotides matching TRBD2. CDR1 and CDR2 (germline): GTSNPN, SVGIG (reference sequence). The J segment lost 3 bases and the V segment lost 0 bases, leaving 3 bases of the junction unmatched. The CDR3 extends over 14 amino acids. CDR3 DNA: TGTGCCTGGAGTGTTCCGGGGGGTACAGATACGCAGTATTTT. Its translation is CAWSVPGGTDTQYF. The full variable domain, in which reference TRBV30 and TRBJ2-3 provide the parts outside the CDR3, is SQTIHQWPATLVQPVGSPLSLECTVEGTSNPNLYWYRQAAGRGLQLLFYSVGIGQISSEVPQNLSASRPQDRQFILSSKKLLLSDSGFYLCAWSVPGGTDTQYFGPGTRLTVL.

The chain carries TRBV4-1 and TRBJ1-1; no clear D. This CDR3 is built from 15 residues. CDR1 and CDR2 from the germline V gene are MGHRA and YSYEKL. V lost 1 base and J 4 bases, leaving 13 bases between the germline ends. The CDR3 nucleotides read TGCGCCAGCAGCCAAGCGCAGTACGAAATCACTGAAGCTTTCTTT. Amino acid sequence: CASSQAQYEITEAFF.

Only a few counts were recorded for this clone. The genes are TRBV30 and TRBJ1-1, with 9 bases lining up with TRBD1. The junction had 6 bases not matched to a gene; V was cut back by 4 bases and J by 6 bases. Germline V gene sequence: CDR1 GTSNPN, CDR2 SVGIG (reference sequence). This CDR3 region has 13 residues. CDR3 bases: TGTGCCTGGATAAGGGGACAGGGCCCTGAAGCTTTCTTT. It yields the protein CAWIRGQGPEAFF.

This clone showed up just a few times. V and J are TRBV5-1 and TRBJ1-3; D unresolved. CDR3 length: 13 residues. V was clipped by 4 bases and J by 4 bases, with 9 bases between them. Germline loops: CDR1 SGHRS, CDR2 YFSETQ. CDR3 DNA sequence: TGCGCCAGCAGCCCCAATGGCGGAAACACCATATATTTT. Residues: CASSPNGGNTIYF.

The rearrangement joins TRBV4-3 to TRBJ1-1; D perhaps matches TRBD1 (5 bases). Trimming cost V 4 bases and J 8 bases, with 11 bases left between them. There are 12 residues in the CDR3. CDR1 LGHNA and CDR2 YSLEER come from the germline V gene. CDR3 region: CASSPGGAEAFF. Written as DNA, the CDR3 is TGCGCCAGCAGCCCGGGCGGGGCCGAAGCTTTCTTT.

V gene TRBV5-1 combines with J gene TRBJ2-3, with D possibly matching TRBD1 (6 bases). The CDR3 sequence is 17 residues long. Germline V lookup: CDR1 SGHRS, CDR2 YFSETQ. The germline V and J ends were trimmed by 0 bases and 4 bases, with 18 bases remaining between them. The CDR3 loop is CASSLVSTQGGADTQYF. The CDR3, as DNA: TGCGCCAGCAGCTTGGTCTCCACACAGGGTGGGGCAGATACGCAGTATTTT.

In its sample, this clone was seen a few times. The chain carries TRBV25-1 and TRBJ2-1, with TRBD1 as a possible D gene (6 bases). Germline V gives CDR1 MGHDK, CDR2 SYGVNS. This CDR3 is 14 amino acids long. V was cut by 8 bases and J by 1 base, with 12 bases left in between. The CDR3 sequence: CASRNQGSYNEQFF. The CDR3 nucleotides read TGTGCCAGCCGCAACCAGGGGTCCTACAATGAGCAGTTCTTC.